This paragraph reports one TCR beta chain. Its antigen is as yet unknown. The sample belongs to a study of cytomegalovirus exposure and HLA in healthy donors. Study findings and constraints: Cytomegalovirus association was assigned to about 150 TCR beta chains. In vitro, a few CMV-associated chains proved specific for CMV antigens. As a later analysis showed, a missense DCLRE1C variant was linked to trimming of TCR beta V- and J-genes.

The PCR contained 60 Vbeta and 13 Jbeta primers. Measured with immunoSEQ multiplex PCR; TCRdb has only the in-frame clones, and not every one. The sample has about 120,000 clones; over 70% are singletons. The TCR originated in a woman between 18 and 30 years old in good health and CMV-seronegative. The sample consisted of PBMCs.

This CDR3 reads CASSLRSWTVMDSPLHF. Here the CDR3 DNA reads TGCGCCAGCAGCTTACGATCGTGGACAGTGATGGATTCACCCCTCCACTTT. This chain joins TRBV5-1 and TRBJ1-6, with TRBD1 as a possible D gene (6 bases). Germline assignment: CDR1 SGHRS and CDR2 YFSETQ. V was trimmed by 2 bases and J by 8 bases, leaving 20 bases between them. The CDR3 contains 17 residues.